The 18 T cell receptor beta chains listed next were all sequenced from one sample in a study of blood T cells in healthy people across ages. Sample-barcoded 5' priming and a J-beta primer mix drove a second PCR of 7 to 11 cycles. TCRdb ran MiXCR on the 5' RACE reads and lists one entry per CDR3 protein. The repertoire includes about 1.4 million distinct CDR3 sequences, 59% of them detected once, and 6.5% to 8% sits in the top ten. Source material: blood. These receptors were taken from a man between 18 and 29 years old in good health.

This clonotype was counted only a few times. The chain joins TRBV7-2 to TRBJ1-1; 7 positions match TRBD1. This CDR3 has 15 residues. Germline V gene sequence: CDR1 SGHTA, CDR2 FQGNSA. The V segment lost 3 bases and the J segment 10 bases; nucleotides outside the gene matches: 14. Here the CDR3 reads CASSFTSRTSGGAFF. The CDR3 DNA reads as TGTGCCAGCAGCTTCACAAGTAGAACCTCAGGGGGAGCTTTCTTT.

The genes are TRBV3-1 and TRBJ1-6; unclear D gene. The germline V and J ends were trimmed by 0 bases and 14 bases, with 20 bases remaining between them. The CDR3 has 16 residues. Per germline, CDR1 LGHDT and CDR2 YNNKEL (reference sequence). The DNA for the CDR3 is TGTGCCAGCAGCCAAGATGCCTCTGCCACTGAGTGGACCCTCCACTTT. Translation gives CASSQDASATEWTLHF. The whole variable domain, remainder taken from reference TRBV3-1 and TRBJ1-6, is DTAVSQTPKYLVTQMGNDKSIKCEQNLGHDTMYWYKQDSKKFLKIMFSYNNKELIINETVPNRFSPKSPDKAHLNLHINSLELGDSAVYFCASSQDASATEWTLHFGNGTRLTVT.

This rearrangement joins TRBV20-1 to TRBJ2-7; 14 nucleotides align to TRBD2. Germline V gene lookup returns CDR1 DFQATT and CDR2 SNEGSKA (reference sequence). J gave up 1 base and V 3 bases, and 2 bases lay outside the gene matches. The CDR3 is 15 residues long. CDR3 sequence: CSARTSGRASYEQYF. The CDR3 coding sequence is TGCAGTGCTAGGACTAGCGGGAGGGCTTCCTACGAGCAGTACTTC.

The chain employs TRBV5-6 and TRBJ2-1; D remains unclear. Germline assignment: CDR1 SGHDT and CDR2 YYEEEE. Between the trimmed V and J ends, which lost 7 bases and 6 bases, there was a span of 23 bases. The CDR3 totals 16 residues. The CDR3 DNA follows: TGTGCCAGCCGAACAGTAGGGCAGCCTATTAGCAATGAGCAGTTCTTC. Encoded protein: CASRTVGQPISNEQFF.

This clonotype occurred a few times. The V call is TRBV10-3, the J call TRBJ2-7; D not resolved. V was cut by 3 bases and J by 3 bases, with 12 bases left in between. The CDR3 loop spans 14 amino acids. The germline V gene encodes CDR1 ENHRY and CDR2 SYGVKD. The CDR3 DNA sequence: TGTGCCATCAGTGATGGTAAGGGCCTCTACGAGCAGTACTTC. The encoded protein is CAISDGKGLYEQYF.

This clonotype was detected only a few times. V gene TRBV27 combines with J gene TRBJ1-5; D is perhaps TRBD1 (5 bases). This CDR3 has 15 residues. The germline CDR1 and CDR2 sequences are MNHEY and SMNVEV (reference sequence). Trimming took off 3 bases at V and 0 bases at J, with 9 bases between the two ends. This CDR3 reads CASSLTEYSNQPQHF. CDR3 bases: TGTGCCAGCAGTTTGACAGAATATAGCAATCAGCCCCAGCATTTT.

This clonotype was seen more than once but under ten times. The chain recombines TRBV12-3 or TRBV12-4 with TRBJ1-1, with D possibly TRBD1 on 5 matching bases. Trimming took 4 bases from V and 4 from J, leaving 16 bases between them. The CDR3 sequence is 15 residues long. The CDR3 loop is CASSSGRLVSTEAFF. In nucleotides, the CDR3 is TGTGCCAGCAGTTCGGGACGCCTGGTTAGCACTGAAGCTTTCTTT.

The rearrangement links TRBV5-1 to TRBJ2-6; possibly TRBD2 for D (5 bases). Per germline, CDR1 SGHRS and CDR2 YFSETQ. The CDR3 covers 17 residues. Trimming shortened V by 0 bases and J by 1 base, and 11 bases separated the two germline ends. CDR3: CASSLARVGSGANVLTF. The CDR3 DNA sequence: TGCGCCAGCAGCTTGGCGAGGGTCGGGTCTGGGGCCAACGTCCTGACTTTC.

This sequence joins TRBV12-3 or TRBV12-4 and TRBJ1-4; D may be TRBD1 (6 bases). The length of the CDR3 is 14 residues. V lost 7 bases, J lost 13 bases, and 22 bases lay in between. This chain's CDR3 is CASTNHEGGSLLFF. CDR3 DNA: TGTGCCAGCACCAACCACGAGGGGGGCTCGCTACTGTTTTTT.

This clonotype was detected a few times. The chain uses TRBV15 and TRBJ2-3; 8 positions match TRBD1. The CDR3 length is 17 residues. J lost 6 bases, V lost 4 bases, and 15 bases had no gene match. Germline loops: CDR1 LNHNV, CDR2 YYDKDF (reference sequence). CDR3: CATSIGQGHTFRDTQYF. CDR3 coding DNA: TGTGCCACCAGCATAGGACAGGGCCACACTTTTCGTGATACGCAGTATTTT.

This chain uses TRBV29-1 with TRBJ2-1; D gene ambiguous. V gave up 6 bases and J gave up 0 bases, with 21 bases separating them. The CDR3 loop spans 17 amino acids. Germline V CDR1 and CDR2: SQVTM, ANQGSEA. The CDR3 sequence is CSVFGVLSPSSYNEQFF. Written as DNA, the CDR3 is TGCAGCGTATTCGGCGTCCTTTCCCCGAGCTCCTACAATGAGCAGTTCTTC.

V gene TRBV18 combines with J gene TRBJ2-4; 12 bases fit TRBD1. The DNA end favors TRBJ2-7, so the J call may be wrong. From germline, CDR1 is KGHSH and CDR2 LQKENI. This CDR3 spans 15 amino acids. CDR3 sequence: CASHSGTGGVYEQYF. CDR3 DNA: TGTGCCAGCCATTCCGGGACAGGGGGCGTCTACGAGCAGTACTTC.

In this sample, this clonotype turned up a few times. V is TRBV29-1 and J is TRBJ2-3; unclear D gene. The V end was cut by 6 bases, the J end by 0 bases, with 7 bases between. CDR3 size: 12 residues. Per the germline V gene, CDR1 is SQVTM and CDR2 is ANQGSEA. The CDR3 DNA reads as TGCAGCGTCGTCCAAAGCACAGATACGCAGTATTTT. It encodes CSVVQSTDTQYF.

V gene TRBV6-5 combines with J gene TRBJ2-3; D is tentatively TRBD1 or TRBD2 (5 bases each). This CDR3 region has 14 residues. Germline V lookup: CDR1 MNHEY, CDR2 SVGAGI. V lost 3 bases and J 12 bases, leaving 19 bases between the germline ends. The CDR3 loop reads CASSYTSSGTSQYF. The DNA for the CDR3 is TGTGCCAGCAGTTATACAAGTTCCGGGACCTCCCAGTATTTT.

Only a few counts were recorded for this clonotype. The chain employs TRBV20-1 and TRBJ2-1; 9 bases map to TRBD1. Unmatched junction bases numbered 3, after V lost 3 bases and J lost 9 bases. The CDR3 spans 12 residues. Looked up from germline, CDR1 is DFQATT and CDR2 is SNEGSKA (reference sequence). As DNA, the CDR3 is TGCAGTGCTAGCACAGGGGGCACTGAGCAGTTCTTC. Translation: CSASTGGTEQFF.

V is TRBV28 and J is TRBJ2-7; perhaps TRBD1 as D (6 bases). Between the trimmed V and J ends, which lost 6 bases and 0 bases, there was a span of 15 bases. The CDR3 consists of 15 residues. Germline loops: CDR1 MDHEN, CDR2 SYDVKM. CDR3 loop: CASRIRDTISYEQYF. The CDR3 DNA is TGTGCCAGCAGGATCCGGGACACTATCTCCTACGAGCAGTACTTC.

The rearrangement links TRBV13 to TRBJ2-7, with D possibly being TRBD2 (5 bases). V was pared by 0 bases and J by 2 bases, with 11 bases between. The germline gives CDR1 PRHDT, CDR2 FYEKMQ (reference sequence). The CDR3 has 15 residues. The CDR3 DNA follows: TGTGCCAGCAGCTTAGGTCTAGTGGGAGCCTACGAGCAGTACTTC. Amino acid sequence: CASSLGLVGAYEQYF.

The V and J genes are TRBV6-5 and TRBJ2-5; 8 bases are shared with TRBD1. Germline assignment: CDR1 MNHEY and CDR2 SVGAGI. The CDR3 extends over 14 amino acids. With V trimmed by 6 bases and J by 11 bases, 14 bases remained unmatched. In DNA, the CDR3 is TGTGCCAGCAGCCCTAGGACAGGGACGGTTGAGCAGTACTTC. This sequence encodes CASSPRTGTVEQYF.